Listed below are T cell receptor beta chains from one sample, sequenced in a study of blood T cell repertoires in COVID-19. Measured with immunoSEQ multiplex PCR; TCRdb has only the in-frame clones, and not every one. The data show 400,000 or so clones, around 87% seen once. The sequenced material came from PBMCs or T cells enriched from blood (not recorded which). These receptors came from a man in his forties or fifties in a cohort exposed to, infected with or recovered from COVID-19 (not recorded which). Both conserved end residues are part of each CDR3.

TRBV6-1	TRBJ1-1	CASSERTGGPAFF
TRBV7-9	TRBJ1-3	CASSSQTGRAGNTIYF
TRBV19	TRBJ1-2	CASSRGERYGYTF
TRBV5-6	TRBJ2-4	CASSAQGNKNIQYF
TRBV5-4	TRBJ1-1	CASSLYPTGQGLNTEAFF
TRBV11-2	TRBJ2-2	CASSLGAGSGELFF
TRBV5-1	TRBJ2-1	CASSPGTGTLDEQFF
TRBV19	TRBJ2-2	CASRGLAGDTGELFF
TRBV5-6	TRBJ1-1	CASSLAVTGVTEAFF
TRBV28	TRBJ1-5	CASSLWANNQPQHF
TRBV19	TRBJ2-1	CASRASGSSYNEQFF
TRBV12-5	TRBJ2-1	CASGREQGEQFF